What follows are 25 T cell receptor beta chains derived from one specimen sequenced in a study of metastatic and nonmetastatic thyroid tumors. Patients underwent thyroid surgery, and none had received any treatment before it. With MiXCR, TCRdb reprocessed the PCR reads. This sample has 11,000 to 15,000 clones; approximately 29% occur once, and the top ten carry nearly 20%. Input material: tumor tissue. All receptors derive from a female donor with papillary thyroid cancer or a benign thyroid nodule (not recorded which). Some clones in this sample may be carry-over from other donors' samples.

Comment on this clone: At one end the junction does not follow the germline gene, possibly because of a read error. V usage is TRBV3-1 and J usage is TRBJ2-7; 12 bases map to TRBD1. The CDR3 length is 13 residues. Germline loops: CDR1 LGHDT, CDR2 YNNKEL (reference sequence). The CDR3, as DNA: TGTGCCAGCAGCCAAGCGGGACAGGGGGCCCGAGCCTTC. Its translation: CASSQAGQGARAF.

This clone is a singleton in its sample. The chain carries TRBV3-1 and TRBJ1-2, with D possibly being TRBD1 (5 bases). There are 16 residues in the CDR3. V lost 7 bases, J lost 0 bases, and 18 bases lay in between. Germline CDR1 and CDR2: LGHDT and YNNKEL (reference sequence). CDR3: CASTQQGRRSNYGYTF. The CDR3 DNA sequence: TGTGCCAGCACCCAGCAGGGCAGACGTTCTAACTATGGCTACACCTTC.

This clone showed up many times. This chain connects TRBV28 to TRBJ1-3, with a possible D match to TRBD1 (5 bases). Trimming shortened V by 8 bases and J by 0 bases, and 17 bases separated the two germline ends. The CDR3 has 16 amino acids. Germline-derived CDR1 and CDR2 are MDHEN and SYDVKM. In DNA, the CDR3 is TGTGCCAGCGCCTCGCCCGGGGGTAGCTCTGGAAACACCATATATTTT. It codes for CASASPGGSSGNTIYF.

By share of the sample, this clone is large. CDR3 in DNA: TGTGCCAGCAGTCCATCCAGGGTCACTGAAGCTTTCTTT. Protein sequence: CASSPSRVTEAFF. The chain links TRBV7-6 to TRBJ1-1; D perhaps matches TRBD1 (5 bases). This CDR3 is built from 13 residues. Germline V gene data show CDR1 as SGHVS and CDR2 as FNYEAQ. The V and J ends lost 6 bases and 4 bases respectively, with 12 bases between them.

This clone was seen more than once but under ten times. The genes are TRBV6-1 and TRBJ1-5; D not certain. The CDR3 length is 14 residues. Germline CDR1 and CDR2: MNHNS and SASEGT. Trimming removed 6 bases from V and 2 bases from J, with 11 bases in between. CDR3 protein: CASRNNGGNQPQHF. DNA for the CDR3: TGTGCCAGCAGAAACAATGGGGGCAATCAGCCCCAGCATTTT.

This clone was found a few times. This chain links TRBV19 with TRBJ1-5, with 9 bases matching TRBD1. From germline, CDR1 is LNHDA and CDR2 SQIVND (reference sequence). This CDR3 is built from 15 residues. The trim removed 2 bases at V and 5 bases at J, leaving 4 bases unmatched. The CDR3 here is CASSIIWTGDQPQHF. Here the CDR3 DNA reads TGTGCCAGTAGTATAATTTGGACAGGGGATCAGCCCCAGCATTTT. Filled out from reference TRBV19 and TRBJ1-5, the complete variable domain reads DGGITQSPKYLFRKEGQNVTLSCEQNLNHDAMYWYRQDPGQGLRLIYYSQIVNDFQKGDIAEGYSVSREKKESFPLTVTSAQKNPTAFYLCASSIIWTGDQPQHFGDGTRLSIL.

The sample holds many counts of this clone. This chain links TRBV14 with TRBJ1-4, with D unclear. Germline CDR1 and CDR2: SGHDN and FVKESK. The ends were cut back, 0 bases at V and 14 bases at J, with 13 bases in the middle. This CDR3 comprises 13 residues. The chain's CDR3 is CASSQEHGGILFF. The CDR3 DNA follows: TGTGCCAGCAGCCAAGAACACGGAGGGATTCTGTTTTTT.

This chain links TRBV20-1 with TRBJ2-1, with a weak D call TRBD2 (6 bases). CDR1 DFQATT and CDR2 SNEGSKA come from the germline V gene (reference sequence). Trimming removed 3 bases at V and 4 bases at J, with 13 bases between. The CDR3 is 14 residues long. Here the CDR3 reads CSASSSGPYNEQFF. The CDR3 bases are TGCAGTGCTAGCTCAAGCGGGCCTTACAATGAGCAGTTCTTC.

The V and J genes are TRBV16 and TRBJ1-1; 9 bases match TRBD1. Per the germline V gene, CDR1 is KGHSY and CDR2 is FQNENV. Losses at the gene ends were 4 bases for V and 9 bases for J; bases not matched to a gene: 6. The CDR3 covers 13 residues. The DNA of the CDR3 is TGTGCCAGCAGCCTAGGACAGGGGATCCAAGCTTTCTTT. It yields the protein CASSLGQGIQAFF. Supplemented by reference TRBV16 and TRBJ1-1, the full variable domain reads GEEVAQTPKHLVRGEGQKAKLYCAPIKGHSYVFWYQQVLKNEFKFLISFQNENVFDETGMPKERFSAKCLPNSPCSLEIQATKLEDSAVYFCASSLGQGIQAFFGQGTRLTVV.

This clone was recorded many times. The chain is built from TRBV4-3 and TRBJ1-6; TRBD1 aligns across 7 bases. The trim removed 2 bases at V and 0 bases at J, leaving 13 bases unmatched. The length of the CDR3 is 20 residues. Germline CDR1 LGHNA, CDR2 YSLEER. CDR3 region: CASSQWGGDSTSSYNSPLHF. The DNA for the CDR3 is TGCGCCAGCAGCCAATGGGGCGGGGACAGTACTAGCTCCTATAATTCACCCCTCCACTTT.

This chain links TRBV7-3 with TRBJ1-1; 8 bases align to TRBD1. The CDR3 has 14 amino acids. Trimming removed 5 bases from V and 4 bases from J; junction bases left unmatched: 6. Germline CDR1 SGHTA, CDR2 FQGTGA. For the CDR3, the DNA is TGTGCCAGCAGCCGACATCAGGGGGCCACTGAAGCTTTCTTT. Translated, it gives CASSRHQGATEAFF.

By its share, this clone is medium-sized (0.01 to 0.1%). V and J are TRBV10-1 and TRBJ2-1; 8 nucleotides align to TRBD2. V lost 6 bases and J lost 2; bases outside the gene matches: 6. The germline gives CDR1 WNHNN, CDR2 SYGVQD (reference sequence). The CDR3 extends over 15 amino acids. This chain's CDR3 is CASSRGGKTYNEQFF. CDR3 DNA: TGCGCCAGCAGCCGGGGGGGTAAAACCTACAATGAGCAGTTCTTC.

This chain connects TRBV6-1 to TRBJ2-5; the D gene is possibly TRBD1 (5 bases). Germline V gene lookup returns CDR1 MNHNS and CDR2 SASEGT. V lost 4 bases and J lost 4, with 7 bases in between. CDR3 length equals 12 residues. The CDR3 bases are TGTGCCAGCAGTGGCCAGGGAGAGACCCAGTACTTC. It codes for CASSGQGETQYF.

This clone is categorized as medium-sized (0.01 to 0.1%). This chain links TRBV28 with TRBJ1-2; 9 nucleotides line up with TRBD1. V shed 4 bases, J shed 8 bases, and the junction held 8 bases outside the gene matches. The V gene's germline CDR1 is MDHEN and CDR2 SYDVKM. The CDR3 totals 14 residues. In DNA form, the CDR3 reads TGTGCCAGCAGTTACAGGGGGCGATTTTGGGGCTACACCTTC. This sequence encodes CASSYRGRFWGYTF.

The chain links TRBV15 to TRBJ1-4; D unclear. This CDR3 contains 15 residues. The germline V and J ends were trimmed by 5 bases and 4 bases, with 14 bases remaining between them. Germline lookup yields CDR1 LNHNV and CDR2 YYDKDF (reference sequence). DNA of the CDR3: TGTGCCACCAGCGAAGGAGGGAACCTTAATGAAAAACTGTTTTTT. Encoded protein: CATSEGGNLNEKLFF.

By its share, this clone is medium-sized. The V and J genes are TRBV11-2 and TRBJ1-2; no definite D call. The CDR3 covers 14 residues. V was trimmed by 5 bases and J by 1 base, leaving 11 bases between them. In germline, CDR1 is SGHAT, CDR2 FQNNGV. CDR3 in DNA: TGTGCCAGCAGCCCCATAGCCTTTAACTATGGCTACACCTTC. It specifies CASSPIAFNYGYTF.

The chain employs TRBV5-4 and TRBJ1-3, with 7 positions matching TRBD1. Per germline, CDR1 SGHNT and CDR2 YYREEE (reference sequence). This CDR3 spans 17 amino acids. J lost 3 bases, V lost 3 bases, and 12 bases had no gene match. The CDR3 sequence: CASSSGGTSDRGNTIYF. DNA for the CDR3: TGTGCCAGCAGCTCAGGGGGGACTTCAGATCGTGGAAACACCATATATTTT.

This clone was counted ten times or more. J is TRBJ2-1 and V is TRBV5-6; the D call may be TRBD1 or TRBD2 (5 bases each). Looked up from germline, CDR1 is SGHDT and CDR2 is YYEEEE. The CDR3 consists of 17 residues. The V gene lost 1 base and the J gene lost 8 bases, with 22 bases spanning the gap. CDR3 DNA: TGTGCCAGCAGCTTGTCCGGACGGGGCTGGCGGAACGATGAGCAGTTCTTC. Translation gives CASSLSGRGWRNDEQFF.

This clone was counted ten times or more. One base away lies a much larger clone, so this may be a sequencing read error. CDR3 sequence reads: CASSLRQNGAYGYTF. In DNA form, the CDR3 reads TGTGCCAGCAGCTTACGCCAGAACGGGGCCTATGGCTACACCTTC. This chain joins TRBV7-9 and TRBJ1-2, with D perhaps matching TRBD1 (5 bases). With 2 bases removed from V and 4 bases from J, the gap between germline ends came to 14 bases. In germline, CDR1 is SEHNR, CDR2 FQNEAQ (reference sequence). The CDR3 spans 15 residues.

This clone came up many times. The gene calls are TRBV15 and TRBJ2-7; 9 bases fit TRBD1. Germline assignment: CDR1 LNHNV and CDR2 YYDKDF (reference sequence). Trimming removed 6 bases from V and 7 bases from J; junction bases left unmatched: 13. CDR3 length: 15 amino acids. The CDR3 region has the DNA TGTGCCACCAGGCCCGGGGGGACAGGGTTCGGGGAGCAGTACTTC. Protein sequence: CATRPGGTGFGEQYF.

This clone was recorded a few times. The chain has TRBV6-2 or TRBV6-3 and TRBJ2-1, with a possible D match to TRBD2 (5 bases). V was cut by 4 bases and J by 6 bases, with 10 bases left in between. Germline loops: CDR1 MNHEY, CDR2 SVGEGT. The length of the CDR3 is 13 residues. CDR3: CASSWWGVNEQFF. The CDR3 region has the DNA TGTGCCAGCAGTTGGTGGGGAGTCAATGAGCAGTTCTTC.

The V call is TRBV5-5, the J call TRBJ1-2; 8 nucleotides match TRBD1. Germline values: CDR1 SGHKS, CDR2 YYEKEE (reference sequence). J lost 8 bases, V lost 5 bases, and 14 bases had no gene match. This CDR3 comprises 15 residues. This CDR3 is CASRLASGGAWGYTF. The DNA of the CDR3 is TGTGCCAGCAGGCTGGCGTCAGGGGGCGCTTGGGGCTACACCTTC.

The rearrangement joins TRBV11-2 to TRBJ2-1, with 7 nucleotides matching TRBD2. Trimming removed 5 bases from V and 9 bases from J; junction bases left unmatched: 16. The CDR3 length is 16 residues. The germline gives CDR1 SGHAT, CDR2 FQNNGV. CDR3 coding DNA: TGTGCCAGCAGCCGTGCGTGGGGCCGGGAGGTTCTTGAGCAGTTCTTC. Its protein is CASSRAWGREVLEQFF.

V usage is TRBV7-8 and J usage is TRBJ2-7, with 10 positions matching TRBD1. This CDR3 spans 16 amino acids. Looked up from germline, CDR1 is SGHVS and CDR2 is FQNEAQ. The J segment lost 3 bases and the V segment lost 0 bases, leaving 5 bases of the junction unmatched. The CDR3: CASSLAGGTGVYEQYF. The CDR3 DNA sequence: TGTGCCAGCAGCTTAGCGGGGGGGACAGGGGTCTACGAGCAGTACTTC.

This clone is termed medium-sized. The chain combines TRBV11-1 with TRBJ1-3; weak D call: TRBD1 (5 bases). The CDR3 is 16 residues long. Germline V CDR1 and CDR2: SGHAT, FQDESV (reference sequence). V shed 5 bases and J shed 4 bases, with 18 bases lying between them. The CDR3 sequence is CASSRGPAGRGNTIYF. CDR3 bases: TGTGCCAGCAGCCGGGGCCCGGCAGGGAGAGGAAACACCATATATTTT.